This TCR beta chain was captured in a study of blood T cell repertoires in COVID-19. Original methodology: Reference gene primer amplification gave nucleated cell count estimates. This table comes from immunoSEQ multiplex PCR, and its TCRdb copy is limited to in-frame clones, with some not included. V and J calls and clone size are given by that table; D and trimming were obtained from the DNA. The sample lists about 88,000 clones, 90% occurring once. V lost 6 bases to trimming and J lost 2 bases; unmatched junction nucleotides: 9. This CDR3 spans 15 amino acids. Germline CDR1 reads MNHEY; CDR2 reads SVGEGT.

This sequence joins TRBV6-2 or TRBV6-3 and TRBJ2-7; TRBD2 matches 8 bases. Material for sequencing was peripheral blood. The receptor's source is a man aged 60 to 75 with acute or convalescent COVID-19. The CDR3 bases are TGTGCCAGCAGCCCGTGGCGGGAGGCCACCTACGAGCAGTACTTC. Translation gives CASSPWREATYEQYF.